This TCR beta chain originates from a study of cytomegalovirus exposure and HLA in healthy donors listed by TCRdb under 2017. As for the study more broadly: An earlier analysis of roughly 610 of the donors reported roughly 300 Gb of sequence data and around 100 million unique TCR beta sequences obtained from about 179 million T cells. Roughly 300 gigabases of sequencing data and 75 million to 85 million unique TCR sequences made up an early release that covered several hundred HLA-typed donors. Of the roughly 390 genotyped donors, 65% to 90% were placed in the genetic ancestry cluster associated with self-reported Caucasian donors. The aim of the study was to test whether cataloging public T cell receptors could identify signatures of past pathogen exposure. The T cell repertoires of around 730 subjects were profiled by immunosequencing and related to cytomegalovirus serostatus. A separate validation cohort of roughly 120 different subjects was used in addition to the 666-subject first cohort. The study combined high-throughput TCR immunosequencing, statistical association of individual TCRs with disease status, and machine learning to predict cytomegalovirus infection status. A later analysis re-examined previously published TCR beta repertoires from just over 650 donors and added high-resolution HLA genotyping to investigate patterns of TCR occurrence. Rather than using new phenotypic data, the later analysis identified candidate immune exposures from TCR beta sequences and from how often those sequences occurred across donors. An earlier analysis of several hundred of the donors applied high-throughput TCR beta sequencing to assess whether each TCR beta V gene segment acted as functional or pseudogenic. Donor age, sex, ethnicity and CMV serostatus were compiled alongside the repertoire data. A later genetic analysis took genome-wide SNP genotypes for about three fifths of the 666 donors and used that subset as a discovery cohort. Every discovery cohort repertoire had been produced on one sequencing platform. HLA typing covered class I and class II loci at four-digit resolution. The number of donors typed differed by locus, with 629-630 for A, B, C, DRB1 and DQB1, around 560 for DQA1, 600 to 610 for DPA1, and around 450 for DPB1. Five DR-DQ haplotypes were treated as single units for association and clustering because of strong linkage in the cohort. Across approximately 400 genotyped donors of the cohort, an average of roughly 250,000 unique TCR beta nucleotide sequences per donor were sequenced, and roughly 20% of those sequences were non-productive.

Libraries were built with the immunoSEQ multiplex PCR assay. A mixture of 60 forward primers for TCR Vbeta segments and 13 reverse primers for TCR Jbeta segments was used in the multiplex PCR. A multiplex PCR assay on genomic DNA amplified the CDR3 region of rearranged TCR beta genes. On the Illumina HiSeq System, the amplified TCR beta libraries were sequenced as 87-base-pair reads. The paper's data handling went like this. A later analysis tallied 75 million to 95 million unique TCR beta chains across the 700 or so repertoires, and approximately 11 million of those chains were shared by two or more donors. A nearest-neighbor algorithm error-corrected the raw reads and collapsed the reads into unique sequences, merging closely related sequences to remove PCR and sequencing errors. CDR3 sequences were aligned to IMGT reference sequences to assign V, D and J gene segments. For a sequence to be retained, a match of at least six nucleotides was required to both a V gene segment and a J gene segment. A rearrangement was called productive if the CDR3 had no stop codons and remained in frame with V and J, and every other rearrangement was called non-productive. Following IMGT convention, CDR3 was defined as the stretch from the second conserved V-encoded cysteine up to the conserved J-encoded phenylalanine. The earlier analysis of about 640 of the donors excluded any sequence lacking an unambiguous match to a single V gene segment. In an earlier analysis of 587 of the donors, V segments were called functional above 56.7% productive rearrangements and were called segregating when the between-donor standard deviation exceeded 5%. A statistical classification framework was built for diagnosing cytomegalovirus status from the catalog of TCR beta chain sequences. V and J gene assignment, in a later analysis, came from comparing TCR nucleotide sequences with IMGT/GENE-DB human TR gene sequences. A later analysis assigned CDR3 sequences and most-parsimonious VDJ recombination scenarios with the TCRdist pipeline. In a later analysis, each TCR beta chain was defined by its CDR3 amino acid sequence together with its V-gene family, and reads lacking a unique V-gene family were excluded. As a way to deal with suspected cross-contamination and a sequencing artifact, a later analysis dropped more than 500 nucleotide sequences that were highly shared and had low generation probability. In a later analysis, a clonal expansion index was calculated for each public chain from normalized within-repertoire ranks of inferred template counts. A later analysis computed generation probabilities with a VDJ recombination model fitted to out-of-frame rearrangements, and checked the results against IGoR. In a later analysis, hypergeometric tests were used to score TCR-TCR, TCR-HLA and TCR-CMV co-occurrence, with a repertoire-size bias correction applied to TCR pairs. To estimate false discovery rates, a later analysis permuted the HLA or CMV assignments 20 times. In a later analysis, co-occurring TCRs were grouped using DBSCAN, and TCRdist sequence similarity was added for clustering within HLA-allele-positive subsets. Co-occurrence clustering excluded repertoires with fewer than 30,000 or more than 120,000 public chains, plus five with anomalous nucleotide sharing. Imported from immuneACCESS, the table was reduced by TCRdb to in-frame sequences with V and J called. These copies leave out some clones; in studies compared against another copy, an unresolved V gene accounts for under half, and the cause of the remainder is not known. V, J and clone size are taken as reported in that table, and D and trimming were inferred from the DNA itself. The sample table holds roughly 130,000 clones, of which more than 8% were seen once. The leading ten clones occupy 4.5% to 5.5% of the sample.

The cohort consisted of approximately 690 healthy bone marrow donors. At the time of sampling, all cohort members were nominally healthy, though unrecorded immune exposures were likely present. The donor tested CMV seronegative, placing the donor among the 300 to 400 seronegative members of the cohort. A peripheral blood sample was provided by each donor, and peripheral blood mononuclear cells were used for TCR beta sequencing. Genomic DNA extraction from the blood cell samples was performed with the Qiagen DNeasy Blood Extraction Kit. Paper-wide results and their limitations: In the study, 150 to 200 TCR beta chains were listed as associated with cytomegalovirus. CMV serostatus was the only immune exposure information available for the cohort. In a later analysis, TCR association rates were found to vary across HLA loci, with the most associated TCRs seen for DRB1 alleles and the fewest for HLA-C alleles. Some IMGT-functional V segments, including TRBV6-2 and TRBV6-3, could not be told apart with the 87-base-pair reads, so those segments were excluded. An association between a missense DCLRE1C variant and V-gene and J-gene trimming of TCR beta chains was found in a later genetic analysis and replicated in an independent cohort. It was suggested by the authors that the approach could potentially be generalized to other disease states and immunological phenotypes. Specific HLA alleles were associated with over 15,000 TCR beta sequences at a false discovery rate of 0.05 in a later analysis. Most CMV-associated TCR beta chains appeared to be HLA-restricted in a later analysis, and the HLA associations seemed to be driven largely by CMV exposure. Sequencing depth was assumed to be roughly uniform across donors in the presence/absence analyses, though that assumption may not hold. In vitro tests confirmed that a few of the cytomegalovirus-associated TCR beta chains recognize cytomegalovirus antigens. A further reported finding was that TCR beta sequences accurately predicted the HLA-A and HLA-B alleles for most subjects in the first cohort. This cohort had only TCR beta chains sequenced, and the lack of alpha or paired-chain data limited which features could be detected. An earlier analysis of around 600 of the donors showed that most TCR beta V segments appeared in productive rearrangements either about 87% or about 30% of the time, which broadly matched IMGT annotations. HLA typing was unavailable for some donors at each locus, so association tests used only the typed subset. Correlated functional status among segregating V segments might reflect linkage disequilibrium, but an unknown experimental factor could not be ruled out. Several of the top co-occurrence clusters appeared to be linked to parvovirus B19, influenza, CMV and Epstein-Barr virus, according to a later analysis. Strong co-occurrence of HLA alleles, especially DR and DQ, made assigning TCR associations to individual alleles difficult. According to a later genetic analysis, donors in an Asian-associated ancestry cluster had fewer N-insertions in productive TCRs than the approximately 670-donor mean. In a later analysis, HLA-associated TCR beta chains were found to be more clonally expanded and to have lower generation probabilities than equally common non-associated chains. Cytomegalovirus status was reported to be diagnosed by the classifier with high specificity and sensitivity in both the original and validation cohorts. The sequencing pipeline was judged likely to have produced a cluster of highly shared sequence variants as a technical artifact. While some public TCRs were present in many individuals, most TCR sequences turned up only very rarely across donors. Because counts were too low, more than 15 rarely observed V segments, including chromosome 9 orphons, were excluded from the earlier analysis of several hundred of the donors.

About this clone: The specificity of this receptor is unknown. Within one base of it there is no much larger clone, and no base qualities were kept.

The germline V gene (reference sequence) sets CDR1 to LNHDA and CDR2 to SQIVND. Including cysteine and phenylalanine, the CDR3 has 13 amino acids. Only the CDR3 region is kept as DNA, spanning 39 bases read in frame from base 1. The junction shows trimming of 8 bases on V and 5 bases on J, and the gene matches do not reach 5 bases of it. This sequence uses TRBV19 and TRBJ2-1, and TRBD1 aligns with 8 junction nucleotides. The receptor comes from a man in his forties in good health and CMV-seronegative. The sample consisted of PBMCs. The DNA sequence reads TGTGCCAGTCGACAGGGGCTTAACAATGAGCAGTTCTTC. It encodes CASRQGLNNEQFF.